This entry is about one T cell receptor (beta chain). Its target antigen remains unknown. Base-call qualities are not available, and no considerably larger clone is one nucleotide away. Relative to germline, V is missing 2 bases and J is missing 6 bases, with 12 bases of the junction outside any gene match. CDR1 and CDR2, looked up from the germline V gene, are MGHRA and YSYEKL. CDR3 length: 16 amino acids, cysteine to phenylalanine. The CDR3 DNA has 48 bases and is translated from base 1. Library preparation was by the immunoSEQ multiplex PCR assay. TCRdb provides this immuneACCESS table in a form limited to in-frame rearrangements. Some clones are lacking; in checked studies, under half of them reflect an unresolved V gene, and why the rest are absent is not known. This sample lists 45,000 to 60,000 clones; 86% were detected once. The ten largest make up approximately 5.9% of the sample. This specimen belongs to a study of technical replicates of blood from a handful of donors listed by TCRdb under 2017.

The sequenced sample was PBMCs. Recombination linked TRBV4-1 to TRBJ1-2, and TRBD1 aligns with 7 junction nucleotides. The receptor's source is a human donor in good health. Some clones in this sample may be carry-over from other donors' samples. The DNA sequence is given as TGCGCCAGCAGCCAATCTAATACAGGGGCAGTAAATGGCTACACCTTC. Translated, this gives CASSQSNTGAVNGYTF.